These T cell receptor beta chains were read from a single sample in a study of T cell repertoires in ileal Crohn's disease. Sequencing was performed with immunoSEQ multiplex PCR; in TCRdb, only in-frame clones are kept and a portion is missing. The data show approximately 14,000 clones, approximately 80% seen once. The sequenced sample was ileal tissue. These TCRs come from an adult with Crohn's disease. Both conserved end residues are part of each CDR3. The order of the fields is clone size, D gene, V gene, J gene, CDR3 DNA, CDR3 protein. The D gene is left open where the match is weak. Not all rows give a size; the values are once, few, many and, for expanded clones, a class.

>-|-|TRBV4-2|TRBJ2-1
TGTGCCAGCAGCCTCGGTCTTGAGCAGTTCTTC
CASSLGLEQFF
>-|TRBD1|TRBV7-6|TRBJ1-4
TGTGCCAGCAGTCGTAGACAGGGGATTAATGAAAAACTGTTTTTT
CASSRRQGINEKLFF
>-|-|TRBV2|TRBJ1-4
TGTGCCAGCAGTGAAGATGCAGGGGCGAATGAAAAACTGTTTTTT
CASSEDAGANEKLFF
>-|-|TRBV19|TRBJ2-2
TGTGCCAGTAGCGAACTACAGGGAACCGGGGAGCTGTTTTTT
CASSELQGTGELFF
>-|-|TRBV14|TRBJ1-6
TGTGCCAGCAGCCGAGCAGGGCCTTCACCCCTCCACTTT
CASSRAGPSPLHF
>once|-|TRBV6-1|TRBJ2-7
TGTGCCACACAGGGAGAAAATTTCTACGAGCAGTACTTC
CATQGENFYEQYF
>-|-|TRBV5-4|TRBJ2-3
TGTGCCAGCAGCTTCGGCACAGATACGCAGTATTTT
CASSFGTDTQYF
>-|TRBD2|TRBV6-6|TRBJ2-5
TGTGCCAGCAGTTACTCGAAGCTAGCGGGGGGACGGACCCAGTACTTC
CASSYSKLAGGRTQYF
>-|-|TRBV6-4|TRBJ2-2
TGTGCCAGCAGTGACTCGGACTCCACCGGGGAGCTGTTTTTT
CASSDSDSTGELFF
>-|-|TRBV10-3|TRBJ1-6
TGTGCCATCATGGGTTCCTATAATTCACCCCTCCACTTT
CAIMGSYNSPLHF
>-|-|TRBV14|TRBJ2-5
TGTGCCAGCAGCCAAGGCCAAGAGACCCAGTACTTC
CASSQGQETQYF
>once|TRBD1|TRBV2|TRBJ1-3
TGTGCCAGCAAGGGACAGATCTCTGGAAACACCATATATTTT
CASKGQISGNTIYF
>-|-|TRBV2|TRBJ2-6
TGTGCCAGCAGTCTCCTAATTTTCTCTGGGGCCAACGTCCTGACTTTC
CASSLLIFSGANVLTF
>-|-|TRBV7-2|TRBJ2-3
TGTGCCAGCAGCCCCGGGGAGGCGTTAACAGATACGCAGTATTTT
CASSPGEALTDTQYF
>-|TRBD1|TRBV30|TRBJ1-2
TGTGCCTTTCACAGGGGGACTAACTATGGCTACACCTTC
CAFHRGTNYGYTF
>-|-|TRBV4-2|TRBJ1-1
TGTGCCAGCGACAAGGTCAGCGGGGAGGACACTGAAGCTTTCTTT
CASDKVSGEDTEAFF
>-|TRBD1|TRBV7-6|TRBJ2-7
TGTGCCAGCAGCTTCCAACTTGACAGGGACCACGAGCAGTACTTC
CASSFQLDRDHEQYF
>-|TRBD1|TRBV28|TRBJ2-3
TGTGCCAGCAGCTTCACGGACAGGGGTAAAGATACGCAGTATTTT
CASSFTDRGKDTQYF
>-|-|TRBV30|TRBJ1-3
TGTGCCTGGAGTGGGAAATCCGGAAACACCATATATTTT
CAWSGKSGNTIYF
>few|-|TRBV7-9|TRBJ1-2
TGTGCCAGCAGCCAGACAGACTATGGCTACACCTTC
CASSQTDYGYTF
>-|-|TRBV7-7|TRBJ1-1
TGTGCTAGCAGCCCGGAGCCGGGGGGCCAAGCTTTCTTT
CASSPEPGGQAFF
>once|TRBD1|TRBV27|TRBJ1-6
TGTGCCAGCGGGCTTCCGGGACAGGTAGTCAATAATTCACCCCTCCACTTT
CASGLPGQVVNNSPLHF
>-|-|TRBV6-5|TRBJ2-2
TGTGCCAGCAGTTACCGTGGGGGAAACACCGGGGAGCTGTTTTTT
CASSYRGGNTGELFF
>medium-sized|-|TRBV27|TRBJ1-1
TGTGCCAGCAGTTTATATGGGGGAGCGGAAGCTTTCTTT
CASSLYGGAEAFF
>-|-|TRBV4-1|TRBJ1-1
TGCGCCAGCAGCCAAGATCTGATATCAGAAGCTTTCTTT
CASSQDLISEAFF
>-|-|TRBV2|TRBJ1-1
TGTGCCAGCAGTGTTGGACTGAACACTGAAGCTTTCTTT
CASSVGLNTEAFF
>-|TRBD2|TRBV6-5|TRBJ2-3
TGTGCCAGCAGCCGTCAGCGGGGGGATACAGATACGCAGTATTTT
CASSRQRGDTDTQYF
>once|TRBD1|TRBV7-9|TRBJ1-4
TGTGCCAGCAGCTTGACCGGGACAGGGGCAAGGGAAAAACTGTTTTTT
CASSLTGTGAREKLFF
>-|TRBD1|TRBV18|TRBJ1-1
TGTGCCAGCTCACTCGTAGGGGGCGGGGCTGAAGCTTTCTTT
CASSLVGGGAEAFF
>-|TRBD1|TRBV2|TRBJ2-7
TGTGCCAGCAGGCAAGACCAGGGGGCTATCAACGAGCAGTACTTC
CASRQDQGAINEQYF